A selection of T cell receptor beta chains follows, all from one sample in a study of shared clonotypes between healthy human individuals. Clones were sequenced by immunoSEQ multiplex PCR, and TCRdb holds only the in-frame ones, with some missing. The sample contains about 340,000 clones, 73% of which appear only once. Specimen: memory CD4+ T cells sorted from blood. The source is a man under 40 in good health. Each CDR3 is given with its conserved first and last residue. The order of the fields is D gene, V gene, clone size, J gene, CDR3 protein, CDR3 DNA. D genes are given only for firm matches. A clone size is listed for some rows: how often the clone was seen (once, few, many), or a class if it is expanded.

TRBD2	TRBV27	few	TRBJ2-7	CASSRTPSGRADYEQYF	TGTGCCAGCAGTCGTACCCCTAGCGGGAGGGCGGACTACGAGCAGTACTTC
.	TRBV4-3	.	TRBJ1-1	CASSRNTEAFF	TGCGCCAGCAGCCGGAACACTGAAGCTTTCTTT
TRBD1	TRBV18	.	TRBJ1-5	CASSKMGDRAFQPQHF	TGTGCCAGCTCAAAAATGGGGGACAGGGCCTTCCAGCCCCAGCATTTT
.	TRBV5-1	once	TRBJ2-2	CASSLRDRSGGELFF	TGCGCCAGCAGCTTGAGAGACAGATCCGGCGGGGAGCTGTTTTTT
TRBD1	TRBV7-3	.	TRBJ2-3	CASSQDRGTDTQYF	TGTGCCAGCAGCCAGGACAGGGGGACAGATACGCAGTATTTT
.	TRBV6-5	.	TRBJ2-4	CASSYGAVDIQYF	TGTGCCAGCAGTTACGGGGCGGTGGACATTCAGTACTTC
TRBD1	TRBV11-3	many	TRBJ2-2	CASSLGQGNTGELFF	TGTGCCAGCAGCTTGGGACAGGGAAACACCGGGGAGCTGTTTTTT
TRBD1	TRBV28	.	TRBJ1-4	CASSTSGTGEKLFF	TGTGCCAGCAGTACCTCCGGGACAGGGGAAAAACTGTTTTTT
TRBD1	TRBV5-1	.	TRBJ2-7	CASSPTGTATYEQYF	TGCGCCAGCAGTCCGACCGGGACAGCGACCTACGAGCAGTACTTC
.	TRBV5-4	few	TRBJ2-3	CASSPQKATDTQYF	TGTGCCAGCAGCCCGCAGAAAGCCACAGATACGCAGTATTTT
TRBD1	TRBV28	.	TRBJ1-2	CASRRTGANYGYTF	TGTGCCAGCAGACGGACAGGAGCTAACTATGGCTACACCTTC